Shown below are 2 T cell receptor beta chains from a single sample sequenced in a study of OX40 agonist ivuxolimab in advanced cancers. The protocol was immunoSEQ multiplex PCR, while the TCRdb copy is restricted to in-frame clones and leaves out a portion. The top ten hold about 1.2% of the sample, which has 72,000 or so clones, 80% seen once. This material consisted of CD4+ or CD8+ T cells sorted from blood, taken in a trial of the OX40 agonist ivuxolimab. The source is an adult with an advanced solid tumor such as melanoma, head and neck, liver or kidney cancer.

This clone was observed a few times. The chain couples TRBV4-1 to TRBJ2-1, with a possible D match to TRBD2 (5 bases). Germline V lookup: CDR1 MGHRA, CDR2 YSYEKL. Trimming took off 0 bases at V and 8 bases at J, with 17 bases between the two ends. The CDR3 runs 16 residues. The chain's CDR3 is CASSQERAEIGHEQFF. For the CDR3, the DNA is TGCGCCAGCAGCCAAGAGCGGGCTGAAATTGGCCATGAGCAGTTCTTC.

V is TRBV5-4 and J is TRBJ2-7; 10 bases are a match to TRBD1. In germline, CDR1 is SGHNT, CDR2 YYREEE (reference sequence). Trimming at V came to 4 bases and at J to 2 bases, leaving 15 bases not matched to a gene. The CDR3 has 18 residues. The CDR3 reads CASSRRGQGYGKTYEQYF. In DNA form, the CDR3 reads TGTGCCAGCAGCAGGCGGGGACAGGGGTATGGAAAAACCTACGAGCAGTACTTC.